These T cell receptor beta chains were read from a single sample in a study of T cell repertoires in cytomegalovirus infection. From the reads, TCRdb called clonotypes with MiXCR, one entry per CDR3 protein. This sample carries fewer than 350,000 distinct CDR3 sequences, over 7.5% of them seen once, and the ten largest clones take approximately 4.7%. The sequenced sample was PBMCs. The receptors derive from a human donor in good health (CMV status not recorded). Some clones in this sample may be carry-over from other donors' samples. The CDR3 runs from the conserved cysteine through the conserved F or W. Each record gives: D gene, J gene, V gene, clone size, CDR3 protein, CDR3 DNA. D genes are given only for firm matches. Size is omitted from some rows. Given values are once, few, many or a class for expanded clones.

TRBD1	TRBJ2-1	TRBV4-1	few	CASSLRTGDNEQFF	TGCGCCAGCAGCCTACGGACAGGGGACAATGAGCAGTTCTTC
.	TRBJ2-1	TRBV28	few	CASSLTPARANSYNEQFF	TGTGCCAGCAGTTTAACCCCCGCCCGGGCAAACTCCTACAATGAGCAGTTCTTC
.	TRBJ1-2	TRBV28	many	CASSPGGVAAYGYTF	TGTGCCAGCAGTCCGGGAGGGGTGGCAGCTTATGGCTACACCTTC
TRBD1	TRBJ2-2	TRBV7-2	few	CASSIRGSGTGELFF	TGTGCCAGCAGCATCAGGGGGAGTGGGACCGGGGAGCTGTTTTTT
TRBD1	TRBJ2-7	TRBV16	few	CASSPSGTGTYEQYF	TGTGCCAGCAGCCCATCCGGGACAGGAACCTACGAGCAGTACTTC
.	TRBJ2-3	TRBV7-2	many	CASSSQPHVVDTQYF	TGTGCCAGCAGCTCTCAACCCCACGTAGTAGATACGCAGTATTTT
.	TRBJ2-7	TRBV6-1	many	CASSERDNYEQYF	TGTGCCAGCAGTGAACGGGACAACTACGAGCAGTACTTC
TRBD2	TRBJ2-1	TRBV7-2	many	CASSSQIGGRAAYNEQFF	TGTGCCAGCAGCTCTCAAATAGGCGGGAGGGCCGCCTACAATGAGCAGTTCTTC
.	TRBJ1-1	TRBV6-5	.	CASIPRTANTEAFF	TGTGCCAGCATTCCCAGGACAGCGAACACTGAAGCTTTCTTT
.	TRBJ1-6	TRBV7-2	few	CASSLGPGEAPLHF	TGTGCCAGCAGCTTAGGTCCAGGGGAAGCACCCCTCCACTTT
TRBD2	TRBJ2-3	TRBV7-6	.	CASSLSMPRLGLAATDTQYF	TGTGCCAGCAGCTTAAGTATGCCACGACTTGGACTAGCGGCTACAGATACGCAGTATTTT
TRBD2	TRBJ2-1	TRBV27	many	CASSRGLAGVEQFF	TGTGCCAGCAGTCGGGGACTAGCGGGAGTTGAGCAGTTCTTC
.	TRBJ2-3	TRBV7-2	many	CASSLPTSRTDTQYF	TGTGCCAGCAGCTTACCAACCTCAAGGACAGATACGCAGTATTTT
TRBD1	TRBJ1-2	TRBV7-2	many	CASSLGGRTGGANGYTF	TGTGCCAGCAGCTTAGGTGGGAGAACAGGGGGCGCAAATGGCTACACCTTC
.	TRBJ1-3	TRBV6-1	few	CASNIKSSGNTIYF	TGTGCCAGCAATATCAAAAGCTCTGGAAACACCATATATTTT
.	TRBJ1-4	TRBV7-4	many	CASSSRGTNEKLFF	TGTGCCAGCAGCTCAAGGGGCACTAATGAAAAACTGTTTTTT
TRBD1	TRBJ1-1	TRBV7-9	many	CASSSFRSGQGRKAFF	TGTGCCAGCAGCTCCTTTAGGTCGGGACAGGGGAGAAAAGCTTTCTTT
.	TRBJ2-2	TRBV29-1	.	CSVEDRPGTGELFF	TGCAGCGTAGAAGACAGGCCGGGGACCGGGGAGCTGTTTTTT
TRBD2	TRBJ2-7	TRBV7-2	many	CASSLGWSSGSYEQYF	TGTGCCAGCAGCTTAGGATGGTCTAGCGGTAGTTACGAGCAGTACTTC
TRBD1	TRBJ1-2	TRBV7-9	.	CASSQMNRGGGYTF	TGTGCCAGCAGCCAGATGAACAGGGGTGGCGGCTACACCTTC
TRBD1	TRBJ1-1	TRBV7-2	many	CASSQPPGQVNTEAFF	TGTGCCAGCAGCCAACCACCGGGACAGGTGAACACTGAAGCTTTCTTT
TRBD2	TRBJ2-1	TRBV28	.	CASSPPGLAGGEQFF	TGTGCCAGCAGCCCACCGGGACTAGCGGGAGGTGAGCAGTTCTTC
.	TRBJ1-2	TRBV7-2	many	CASSLESDSLWGYTF	TGTGCCAGCAGCTTAGAATCTGACAGCCTATGGGGCTACACCTTC
.	TRBJ2-1	TRBV7-2	many	CASSPRTTPPYNEQFF	TGTGCCAGCAGCCCAAGGACTACCCCCCCGTACAATGAGCAGTTCTTC
.	TRBJ2-3	TRBV7-2	few	CASSLPGATQYF	TGTGCCAGCAGCTTACCCGGAGCTACGCAGTATTTT
.	TRBJ1-3	TRBV12-3/TRBV12-4	many	CASSLDGSRNTIYF	TGTGCCAGCAGTTTGGATGGGAGTAGAAACACCATATATTTT
.	TRBJ2-1	TRBV7-6	many	CASSPDRSPNEQFF	TGTGCCAGCAGCCCTGATCGGTCTCCCAATGAGCAGTTCTTC